The entry below gives a single T cell receptor beta chain sequence along with its context. Its antigen is currently unknown. At one boundary the junction diverges from the germline segment, which might be a read error. The sample is drawn from a study of T-cell memory formation after mild COVID-19. Study overall: Most TCR clusters belonged to a single donor.

Study-level results: Pre-infection memory harbored some responding clones, suggesting cross-reactive memory joined. Nothing showed for sure that second-wave clones peaking on day 37 were SARS-CoV-2 specific.

From 5'RACE with constant-segment primers came TCR alpha and TCR beta cDNA libraries that carried sample barcodes and UMIs. TCRdb reprocessed the 5' RACE reads with MiXCR, giving one entry per CDR3 protein. The sample records 190,000 or so distinct CDR3 sequences, approximately 10% being singletons. The CDR3 has 14 amino acids. CDR1 is LGHNA and CDR2 is YSLEER in the germline V gene. The receptor's source is a man between 18 and 35 years old who had mild COVID-19 (a few samples of this study predate the infection). Cell type and time point are not known. The chain is built from TRBV4-3 and TRBJ2-3, with TRBD2 matching 12 bases. Sequencing was done on a sample of PBMCs or a T cell subset sorted from them (not recorded which). The CDR3 DNA is TGCGCCAGCAGTCAAGGGACTAGCGGGGATACGCAGTATTTT. Amino acid sequence: CASSQGTSGDTQYF.